This entry describes one T cell receptor beta chain. The sample is drawn from a study of T cell responses to AZD1222 COVID-19 vaccine. Clones were read by immunoSEQ multiplex PCR, and TCRdb kept only the in-frame ones, dropping some. The top ten clones hold about 6.9% of a sample with around 180,000 clones, 85% to 90% of them seen once. V was trimmed by 1 base and J by 8 bases, leaving 12 bases between them. The CDR3 totals 14 residues. Germline loops: CDR1 LNHNV, CDR2 YYDKDF (reference sequence). Specimen: peripheral blood, collected on day 0 of AZD1222 vaccination. The sequence derives from an adult in good health. The gene calls are TRBV15 and TRBJ2-1; possibly TRBD2 for D (7 bases). The CDR3: CATSRATGGDEQFF. The CDR3 DNA reads TGTGCCACCAGCAGAGCTACGGGGGGCGATGAGCAGTTCTTC.